Here is one T cell receptor beta chain with its context. The antigen remains unidentified. The sample originates from a study of cytomegalovirus exposure and HLA in healthy donors. On the study more broadly: Out of 398 genotyped donors, 81% belonged to the Caucasian-associated ancestry cluster. Study observations and caveats: The investigators catalogued 160 or so TCR beta chains as cytomegalovirus-associated. In vitro experiments confirmed that three CMV-associated chains were specific for CMV antigens. Later analysis associated a missense DCLRE1C variant with TCR beta V- and J-gene trimming.

The study ran its PCR with 60 Vbeta and 13 Jbeta primers. This table comes from immunoSEQ multiplex PCR, and its TCRdb copy is limited to in-frame clones, with some not included. The data contain some 30,000 clones, 40% to 50% of them singletons. CDR1 and CDR2 (germline): SQVTM, ANQGSEA. The CDR3 consists of 13 residues. The sample taken for sequencing was PBMCs. The receptor was isolated from a woman in her forties or fifties in good health and CMV-seronegative. This chain joins TRBV29-1 and TRBJ1-1; 7 bases agree with TRBD1. DNA of the CDR3: TGCATGACTAAGGCCCAGGGGGTAGCTGAAGCTTTCTTT. Encoded protein: CMTKAQGVAEAFF.